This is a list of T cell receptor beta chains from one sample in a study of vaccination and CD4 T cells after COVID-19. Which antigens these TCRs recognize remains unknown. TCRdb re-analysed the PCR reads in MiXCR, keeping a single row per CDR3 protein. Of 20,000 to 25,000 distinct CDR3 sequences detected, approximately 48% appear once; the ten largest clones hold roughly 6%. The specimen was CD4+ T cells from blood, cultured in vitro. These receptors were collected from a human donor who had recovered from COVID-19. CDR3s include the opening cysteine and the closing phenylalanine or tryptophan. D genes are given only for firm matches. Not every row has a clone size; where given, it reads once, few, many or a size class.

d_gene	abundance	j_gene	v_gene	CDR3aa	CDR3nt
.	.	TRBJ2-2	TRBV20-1	CSARLEKNAGELFF	TGCAGTGCTAGACTTGAGAAGAACGCCGGGGAGCTGTTTTTT
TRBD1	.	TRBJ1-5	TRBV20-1	CSARDPGQGSNQPQHF	TGCAGTGCTAGAGATCCCGGACAGGGGAGCAATCAGCCCCAGCATTTT
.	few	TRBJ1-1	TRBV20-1	CSARGFGLPHGGMNTEAFF	TGCAGTGCTAGAGGATTCGGACTCCCTCACGGAGGTATGAACACTGAAGCTTTCTTT
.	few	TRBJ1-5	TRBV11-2	CASSLLFNQPQHF	TGTGCCAGCAGCTTACTCTTTAATCAGCCCCAGCATTTT
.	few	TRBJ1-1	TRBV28	CASTATREAFF	TGTGCCAGCACCGCCACCAGGGAAGCTTTCTTT
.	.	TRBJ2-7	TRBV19	CASSSDKYEQYF	TGTGCCAGTAGTAGTGACAAGTACGAGCAGTACTTC
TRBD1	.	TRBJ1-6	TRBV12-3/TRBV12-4	CASSRTGGRSPLHF	TGTGCCAGCAGCAGGACAGGGGGCCGTTCACCCCTCCACTTT
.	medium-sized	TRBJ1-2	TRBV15	CATSRVYEGSYTF	TGTGCCACCAGCAGAGTCTACGAGGGGAGCTACACCTTC
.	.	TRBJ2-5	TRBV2	CASSNRGLQETQYF	TGTGCCAGCAGCAACCGGGGCCTCCAAGAGACCCAGTACTTC
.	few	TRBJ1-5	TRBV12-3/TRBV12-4	CASSFSNQPQHF	TGTGCCAGCAGTTTTAGCAATCAGCCCCAGCATTTT
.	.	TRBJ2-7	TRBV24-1	CATSDSTGRPGYEQYF	TGTGCCACCAGTGATTCCACAGGGAGACCCGGCTACGAGCAGTACTTC
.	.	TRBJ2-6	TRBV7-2	CASSFDWFLGANVLTF	TGTGCCAGCAGCTTCGACTGGTTTCTGGGGGCCAACGTCCTGACTTTC
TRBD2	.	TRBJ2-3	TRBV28	CAVAFPSGGTTDTQYF	TGTGCCGTAGCCTTTCCTAGCGGGGGAACCACAGATACGCAGTATTTT
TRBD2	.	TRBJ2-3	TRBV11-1	CASSLVASGLSDTQYF	TGTGCCAGCAGCTTGGTGGCTAGCGGCCTATCAGATACGCAGTATTTT
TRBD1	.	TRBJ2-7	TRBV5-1	CASSEGGTGGPYEQYF	TGCGCCAGCAGCGAAGGAGGGACAGGGGGGCCCTACGAGCAGTACTTC
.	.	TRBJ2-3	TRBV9	CASSVDGVPSTDTQYF	TGTGCCAGCAGCGTAGATGGGGTCCCTAGCACAGATACGCAGTATTTT
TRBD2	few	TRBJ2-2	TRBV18	CASSPPSGRRAGELFF	TGTGCCAGCTCACCACCTAGCGGGAGGCGGGCCGGGGAGCTGTTTTTT
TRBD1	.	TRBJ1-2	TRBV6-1	CASSHANRGAGGGYTF	TGTGCCAGCAGCCACGCCAACAGGGGCGCAGGTGGAGGCTACACCTTC
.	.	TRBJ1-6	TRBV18	CASSPPTEFGDYNSPLHF	TGTGCCAGCTCACCACCCACGGAGTTTGGGGATTATAATTCACCCCTCCACTTT
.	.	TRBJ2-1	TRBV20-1	CSARDHQVYNEQFF	TGCAGTGCTAGAGATCACCAGGTCTACAATGAGCAGTTCTTC
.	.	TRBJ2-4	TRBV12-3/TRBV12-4	CASSLRGDIQYF	TGTGCCAGCAGTTTAAGGGGAGACATTCAGTACTTC
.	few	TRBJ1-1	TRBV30	CAWRRGPGTEAFF	TGTGCCTGGCGAAGGGGCCCCGGAACTGAAGCTTTCTTT
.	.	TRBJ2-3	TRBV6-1	CASSEGAGTDTQYF	TGTGCCAGCAGTGAGGGGGCGGGCACAGATACGCAGTATTTT